Detailed here is one T cell receptor beta chain. The sample is drawn from a study of patients and donors after allogeneic stem cell transplantation. MiXCR, applied by TCRdb to the RT-PCR reads, yields one record per CDR3 protein. Of 390,000 or so distinct CDR3 sequences listed, roughly 17% are singletons. Germline V lookup: CDR1 SGHTA, CDR2 FQGTGA. V shed 2 bases and J shed 5 bases, with 9 bases lying between them. The CDR3 sequence is 13 residues long. Sequences were obtained from blood, either unsorted or a sorted T cell fraction (not recorded which). The chain employs TRBV7-3 and TRBJ2-5, with D tentatively TRBD2 (5 bases). This TCR was sampled from a human donor who was either an allogeneic HSCT recipient or a stem cell or donor lymphocyte infusion donor (not recorded which). It is not recorded whose cells these are; they may come from a transplant donor. The CDR3 spells CASSLWRWETQYF. CDR3 DNA sequence: TGTGCCAGCAGCTTATGGAGGTGGGAGACCCAGTACTTC.